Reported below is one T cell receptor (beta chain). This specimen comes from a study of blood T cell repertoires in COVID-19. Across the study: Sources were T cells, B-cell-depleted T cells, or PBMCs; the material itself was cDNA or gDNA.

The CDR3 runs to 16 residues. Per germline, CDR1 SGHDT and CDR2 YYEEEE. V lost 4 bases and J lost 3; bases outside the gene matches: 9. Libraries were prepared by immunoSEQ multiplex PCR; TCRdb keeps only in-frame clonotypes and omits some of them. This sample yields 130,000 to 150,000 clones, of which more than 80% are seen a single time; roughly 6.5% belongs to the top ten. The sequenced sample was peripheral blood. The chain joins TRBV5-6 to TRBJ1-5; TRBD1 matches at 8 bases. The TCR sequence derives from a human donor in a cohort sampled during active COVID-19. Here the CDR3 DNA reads TGTGCCAGCAGCCGATGGGGACAGGTAGCCAATCAGCCCCAGCATTTT. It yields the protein CASSRWGQVANQPQHF.